Listed below are T cell receptor beta chains from one sample, sequenced in a study of cytomegalovirus exposure and HLA in healthy donors. Produced via immunoSEQ multiplex PCR; TCRdb's table is partial and in-frame only. Here the sample spans approximately 200,000 clones, 80% to 95% being singletons. What was sequenced was PBMCs. The receptor set was obtained from a young woman in good health and CMV-seronegative. Each CDR3 is given with its conserved first and last residue. D genes are given only for firm matches. Size values are once, few and many counts, or a class for expanded clones, and some rows have none.

-,TRBV5-1,-,TRBJ2-1,CASSLFGGSRRSNEQFF,TGCGCCAGCAGCTTATTTGGCGGTAGCAGGAGGTCGAATGAGCAGTTCTTC
TRBD2,TRBV27,few,TRBJ2-7,CASSLTGGSYEQYF,TGTGCCAGCAGTTTAACGGGAGGGAGCTACGAGCAGTACTTC
-,TRBV13,-,TRBJ1-1,CASSFPDYGTEAFF,TGTGCCAGCAGCTTCCCGGACTACGGGACTGAAGCTTTCTTT
-,TRBV6-6,once,TRBJ1-1,CATIEGTEAFF,TGTGCCACCATTGAGGGTACTGAAGCTTTCTTT
TRBD1,TRBV6-1,-,TRBJ1-2,CASSADRGRGGYYGYTF,TGTGCCAGCAGTGCCGACAGGGGAAGAGGAGGCTACTATGGCTACACCTTC
-,TRBV10-1,-,TRBJ2-3,CASSESLSDTQYF,TGCGCCAGCAGTGAGTCCCTAAGTGATACGCAGTATTTT
-,TRBV2,-,TRBJ2-5,CASRLGRETQYF,TGTGCCAGTAGACTGGGGCGAGAGACCCAGTACTTC
TRBD2,TRBV5-4,-,TRBJ2-3,CASSVDSGVTDTQYF,TGTGCCAGCAGCGTCGATAGCGGGGTGACAGATACGCAGTATTTT
-,TRBV15,-,TRBJ2-5,CATSRDLQETQYF,TGTGCCACCAGCAGAGATCTACAAGAGACCCAGTACTTC
-,TRBV5-6,-,TRBJ1-1,CASSLLSGLAEAFF,TGTGCCAGCAGCCTGCTTTCGGGGTTGGCTGAAGCTTTCTTT
-,TRBV6-5,-,TRBJ1-6,CASSYYSGQPDSPLHF,TGTGCCAGCAGTTACTACAGCGGGCAGCCTGATTCACCCCTCCACTTT